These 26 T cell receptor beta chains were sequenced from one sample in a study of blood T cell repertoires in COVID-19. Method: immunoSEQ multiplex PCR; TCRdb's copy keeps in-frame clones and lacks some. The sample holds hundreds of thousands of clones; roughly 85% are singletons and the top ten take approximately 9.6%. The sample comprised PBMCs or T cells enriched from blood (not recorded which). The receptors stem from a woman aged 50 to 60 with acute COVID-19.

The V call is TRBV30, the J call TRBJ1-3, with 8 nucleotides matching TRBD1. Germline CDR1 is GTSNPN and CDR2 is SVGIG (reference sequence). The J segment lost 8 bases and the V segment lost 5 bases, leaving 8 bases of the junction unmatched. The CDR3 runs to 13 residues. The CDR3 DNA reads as TGTGCCTGGGCCCCGGACAGGGCCTACACCATATATTTT. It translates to CAWAPDRAYTIYF.

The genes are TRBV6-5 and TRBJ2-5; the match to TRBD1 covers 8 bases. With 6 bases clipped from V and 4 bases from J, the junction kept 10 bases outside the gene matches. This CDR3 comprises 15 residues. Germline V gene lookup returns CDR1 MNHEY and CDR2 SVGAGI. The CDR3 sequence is CASRKGQGRGETQYF. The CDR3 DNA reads TGTGCCAGCAGAAAAGGACAGGGAAGAGGAGAGACCCAGTACTTC.

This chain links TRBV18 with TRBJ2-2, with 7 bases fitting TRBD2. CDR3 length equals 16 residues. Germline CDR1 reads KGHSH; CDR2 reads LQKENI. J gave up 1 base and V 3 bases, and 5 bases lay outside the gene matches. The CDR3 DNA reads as TGTGCCAGCTCACCCCAGACGGGGGGGAACACCGGGGAGCTGTTTTTT. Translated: CASSPQTGGNTGELFF.

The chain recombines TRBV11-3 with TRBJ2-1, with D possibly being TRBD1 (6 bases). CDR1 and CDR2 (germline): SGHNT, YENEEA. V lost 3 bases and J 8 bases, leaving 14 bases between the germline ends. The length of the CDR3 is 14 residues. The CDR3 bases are TGTGCCAGCAGCTTTTCACAGGGTTTGGATGAGCAGTTCTTC. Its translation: CASSFSQGLDEQFF.

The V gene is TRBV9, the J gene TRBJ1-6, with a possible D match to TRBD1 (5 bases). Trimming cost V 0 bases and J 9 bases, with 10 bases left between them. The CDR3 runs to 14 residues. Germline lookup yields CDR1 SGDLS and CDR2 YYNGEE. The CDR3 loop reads CASSVEGTGSPLHF. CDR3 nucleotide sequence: TGTGCCAGCAGCGTAGAAGGGACTGGTTCACCCCTCCACTTT.

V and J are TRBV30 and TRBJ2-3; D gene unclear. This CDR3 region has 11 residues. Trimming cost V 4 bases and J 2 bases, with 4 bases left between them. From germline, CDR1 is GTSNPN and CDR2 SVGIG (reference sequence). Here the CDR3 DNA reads TGTGCCTGGACCTACACAGATACGCAGTATTTT. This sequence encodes CAWTYTDTQYF.

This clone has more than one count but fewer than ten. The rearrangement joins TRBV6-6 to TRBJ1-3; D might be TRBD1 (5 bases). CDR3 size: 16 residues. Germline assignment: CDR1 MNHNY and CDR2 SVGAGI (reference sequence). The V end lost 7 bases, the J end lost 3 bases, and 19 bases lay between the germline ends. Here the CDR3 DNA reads TGTGCCAGCACCCCCTGGGGGGAGTGGGTTGGAAACACCATATATTTT. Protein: CASTPWGEWVGNTIYF.

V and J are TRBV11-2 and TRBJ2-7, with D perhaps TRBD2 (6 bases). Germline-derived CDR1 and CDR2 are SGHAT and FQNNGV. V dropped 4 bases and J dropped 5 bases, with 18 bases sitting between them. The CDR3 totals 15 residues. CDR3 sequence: CASSSLAGRNHEQYF. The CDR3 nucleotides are TGTGCCAGCAGCTCTCTGGCGGGGCGTAATCACGAGCAGTACTTC.

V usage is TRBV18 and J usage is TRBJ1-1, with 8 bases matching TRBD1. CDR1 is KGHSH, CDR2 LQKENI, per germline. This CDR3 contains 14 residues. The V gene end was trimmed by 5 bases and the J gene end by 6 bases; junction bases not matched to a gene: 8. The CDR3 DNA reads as TGTGCCAGCTCAGTGACAGGGGAGGCGGCTGAAGCTTTCTTT. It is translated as CASSVTGEAAEAFF.

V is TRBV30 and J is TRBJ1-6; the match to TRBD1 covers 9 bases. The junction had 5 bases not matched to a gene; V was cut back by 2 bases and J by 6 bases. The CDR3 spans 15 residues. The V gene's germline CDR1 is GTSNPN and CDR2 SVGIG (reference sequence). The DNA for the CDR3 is TGTGCCTGGAGTTCGGACAGGGGAGTTAATTCACCCCTCCACTTT. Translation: CAWSSDRGVNSPLHF. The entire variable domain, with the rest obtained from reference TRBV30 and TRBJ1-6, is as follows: SQTIHQWPATLVQPVGSPLSLECTVEGTSNPNLYWYRQAAGRGLQLLFYSVGIGQISSEVPQNLSASRPQDRQFILSSKKLLLSDSGFYLCAWSSDRGVNSPLHFGNGTRLTVT.

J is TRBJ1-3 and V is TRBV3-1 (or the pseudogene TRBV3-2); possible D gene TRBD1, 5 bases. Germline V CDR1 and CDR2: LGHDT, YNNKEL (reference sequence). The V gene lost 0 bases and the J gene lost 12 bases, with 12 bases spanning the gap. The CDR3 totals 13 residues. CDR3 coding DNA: TGTGCCAGCAGCCAAGACCCAGGGTGGTTCATATATTTT. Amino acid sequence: CASSQDPGWFIYF.

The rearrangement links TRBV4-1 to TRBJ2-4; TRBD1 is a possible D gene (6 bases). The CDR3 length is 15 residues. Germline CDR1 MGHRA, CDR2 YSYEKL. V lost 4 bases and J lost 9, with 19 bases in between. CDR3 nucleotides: TGCGCCAGCAGCCCGCCGGACAGAAGGGATCCCATTCAGTACTTC. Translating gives CASSPPDRRDPIQYF.

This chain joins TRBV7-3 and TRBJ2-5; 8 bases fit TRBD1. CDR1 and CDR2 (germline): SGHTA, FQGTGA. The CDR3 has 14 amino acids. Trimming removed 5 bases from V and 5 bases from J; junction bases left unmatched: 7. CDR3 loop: CASSRTGLSETQYF. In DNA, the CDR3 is TGTGCCAGCAGCCGGACAGGGCTTTCGGAGACCCAGTACTTC.

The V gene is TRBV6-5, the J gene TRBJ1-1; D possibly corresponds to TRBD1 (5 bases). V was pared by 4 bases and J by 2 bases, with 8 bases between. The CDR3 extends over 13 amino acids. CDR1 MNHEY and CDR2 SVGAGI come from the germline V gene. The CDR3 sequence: CASSFQGNTEAFF. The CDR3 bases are TGTGCCAGCAGTTTTCAGGGAAACACTGAAGCTTTCTTT.

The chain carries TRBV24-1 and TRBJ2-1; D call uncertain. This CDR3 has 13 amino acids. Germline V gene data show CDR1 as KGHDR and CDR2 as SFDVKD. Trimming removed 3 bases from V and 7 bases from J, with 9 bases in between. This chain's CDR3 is CATSDPPSNEQFF. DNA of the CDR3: TGTGCCACCAGTGATCCCCCGTCGAATGAGCAGTTCTTC.

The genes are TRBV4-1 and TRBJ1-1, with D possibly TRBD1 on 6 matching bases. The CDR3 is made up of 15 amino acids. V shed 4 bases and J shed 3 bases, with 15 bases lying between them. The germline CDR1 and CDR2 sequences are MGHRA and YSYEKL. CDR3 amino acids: CASSPPVGGHTEAFF. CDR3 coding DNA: TGCGCCAGCAGCCCGCCGGTAGGGGGTCACACTGAAGCTTTCTTT.

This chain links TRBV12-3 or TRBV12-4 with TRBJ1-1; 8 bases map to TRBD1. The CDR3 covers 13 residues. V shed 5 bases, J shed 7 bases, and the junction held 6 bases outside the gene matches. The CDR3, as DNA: TGTGCCAGCAGTCCATCTGACAGGGGTGAAGCTTTCTTT. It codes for CASSPSDRGEAFF.

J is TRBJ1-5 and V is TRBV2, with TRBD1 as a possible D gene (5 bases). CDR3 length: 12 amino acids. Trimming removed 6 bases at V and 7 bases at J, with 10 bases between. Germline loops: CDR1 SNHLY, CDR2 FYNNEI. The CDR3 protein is CASRGEEQPQHF. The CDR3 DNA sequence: TGTGCCAGCAGAGGGGAAGAACAGCCCCAGCATTTT.

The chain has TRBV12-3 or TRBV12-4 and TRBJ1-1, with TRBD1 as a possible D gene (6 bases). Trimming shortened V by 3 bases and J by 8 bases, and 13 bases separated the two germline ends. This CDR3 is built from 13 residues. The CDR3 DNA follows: TGTGCCAGCAGTTTTGGGGACATGGGGGAAGCTTTCTTT. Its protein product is CASSFGDMGEAFF.

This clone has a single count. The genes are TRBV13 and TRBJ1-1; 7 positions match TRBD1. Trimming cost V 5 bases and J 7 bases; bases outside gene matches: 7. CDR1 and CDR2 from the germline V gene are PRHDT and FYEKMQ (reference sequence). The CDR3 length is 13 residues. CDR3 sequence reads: CASSIDRAREAFF. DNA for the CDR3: TGTGCCAGCAGCATCGACAGGGCCCGTGAAGCTTTCTTT.

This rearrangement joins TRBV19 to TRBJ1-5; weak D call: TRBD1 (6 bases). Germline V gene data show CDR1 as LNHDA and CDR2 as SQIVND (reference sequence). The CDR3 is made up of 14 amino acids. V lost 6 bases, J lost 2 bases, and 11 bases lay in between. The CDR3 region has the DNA TGTGCCAGTAGAACCCGACAGGGCAATCAGCCCCAGCATTTT. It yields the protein CASRTRQGNQPQHF.

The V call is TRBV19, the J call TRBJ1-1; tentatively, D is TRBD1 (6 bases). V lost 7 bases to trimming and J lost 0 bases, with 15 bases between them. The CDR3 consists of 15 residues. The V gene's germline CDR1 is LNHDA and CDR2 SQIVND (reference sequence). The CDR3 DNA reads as TGTGCCAGTACTAGGGGCAGGGACATGAACACTGAAGCTTTCTTT. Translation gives CASTRGRDMNTEAFF.

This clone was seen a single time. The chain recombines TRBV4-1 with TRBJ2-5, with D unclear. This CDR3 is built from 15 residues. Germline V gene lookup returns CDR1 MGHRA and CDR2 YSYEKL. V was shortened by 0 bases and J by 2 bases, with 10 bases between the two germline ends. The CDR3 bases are TGCGCCAGCAGCCAAGACCCAACAGAACAAGAGACCCAGTACTTC. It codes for CASSQDPTEQETQYF.

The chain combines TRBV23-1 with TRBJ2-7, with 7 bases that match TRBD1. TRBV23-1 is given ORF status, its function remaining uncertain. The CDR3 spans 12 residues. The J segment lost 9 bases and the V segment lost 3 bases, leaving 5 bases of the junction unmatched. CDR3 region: CASSHTGDWQYF. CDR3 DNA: TGCGCCAGCAGTCATACAGGGGATTGGCAGTACTTC.

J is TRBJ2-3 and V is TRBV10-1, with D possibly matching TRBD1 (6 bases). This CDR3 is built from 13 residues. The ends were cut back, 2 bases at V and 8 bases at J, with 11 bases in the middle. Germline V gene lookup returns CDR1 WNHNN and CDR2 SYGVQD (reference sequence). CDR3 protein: CASSEGGIATQYF. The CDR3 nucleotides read TGCGCCAGCAGTGAGGGGGGCATCGCTACGCAGTATTTT.

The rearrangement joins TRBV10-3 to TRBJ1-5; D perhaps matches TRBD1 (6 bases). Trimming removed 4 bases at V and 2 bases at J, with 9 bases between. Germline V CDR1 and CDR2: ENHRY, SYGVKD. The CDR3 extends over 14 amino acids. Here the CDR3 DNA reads TGTGCCATCAGTGCCTCAGGGGGCAATCAGCCCCAGCATTTT. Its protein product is CAISASGGNQPQHF.